This note documents a single T cell receptor (beta chain) sequence. This clonotype has more than one count but fewer than ten. Its target antigen remains unknown. Per-base qualities were not stored, and no clone one base away is much larger. These data come from a study of T cells after yellow fever vaccination (dated by TCRdb to the late 2010s). As for the study more broadly: The SMART-Seq v4 Ultra Low Input RNA kit was used to prepare libraries from fractions with low cell numbers. Bulk TCR alpha and beta repertoires were sequenced longitudinally to track T-cell clones before and after primary and booster YFV17D yellow fever vaccination. Bulk PBMC replicates and cell subsets were isolated from blood drawn at multiple timepoints before and after both primary and secondary immunization. Two healthy male donors, one aged 18 to 30 and one aged 30 to 39 years, were included in the cohort.

Reading the label with the study, this specimen's treatment or condition is: live attenuated yellow fever vaccine strain. At every blood-draw timepoint, two biological replicates of bulk PBMCs were collected. PBMCs were isolated from peripheral blood using a standard Ficoll-Paque protocol. RNA was extracted with TriZol from bulk PBMCs, CD4 and CD8 fractions, and dextramer-positive and dextramer-negative fractions. CDR1 and CDR2 were assigned from the germline V gene as SGHRS and YFSETQ. V ends up 4 bases short and J 15 bases short, with an unmatched junction base count of 11. The CDR3 spans 13 residues, from the cysteine through the phenylalanine. Just the 39-base CDR3 DNA is kept, in frame starting at base 1. TCR cDNA was made using 5'RACE template switching, a step that added a universal primer site and unique molecular identifiers. Priming for cDNA synthesis came from both the TCR alpha and TCR beta constant segments. Two PCR steps were used to amplify libraries, with sample barcodes and sequencing adapters being added in the second step. Libraries were sequenced on Illumina HiSeq 2500 (2x100 bp) or NovaSeq (2x150 bp). On the study's bioinformatics: MIGEC handled demultiplexing of reads and collapsing into UMI consensus sequences, while MiXCR performed V(D)J alignment. Using edgeR on replicate PBMC samples, clonotypes were called vaccine-responding if FDR was below 0.01 and the log2 fold change was above 5 up to day 15. Each bulk clonotype received a CD4 or CD8 identity based on whether the sequenced CD4 or CD8 repertoire contained that clonotype at higher abundance. TCRdb itself trimmed the public reads at Q25 with fastp, ran MiXCR and retained productive beta chains. Each CDR3 protein gets just one entry, which takes the most common genes and DNA from the rows behind it. These V and J calls derive from TCRdb rather than the authors' analysis. The sample table shows approximately 550,000 distinct CDR3 sequences, and around an eighth are seen once. Around an eighth of the sample rests with the top ten.

General study outcomes and caveats: Computational filtering was needed because FACS-sorted repertoires could contain abundant contaminating clonotypes from the bulk population. Compared with the primary T-cell response, the secondary T-cell response was weaker but faster, peaking on day 5 rather than day 15. Most clones expanded after primary vaccination (around 96% of CD4 and around 88% of CD8) were re-detected after the booster, suggesting that broad memory maintenance occurred. The study included only two donors, which limits how far the findings can be generalized. A small fraction of clonotypes showed up in both the CD4 and CD8 compartments, probably as a result of convergent recombination.

The clonotype was recovered from a man aged 30 to 39 who received the YFV17D yellow fever vaccine. Specimen: PBMCs, collected on the day of the yellow fever booster vaccination. The V and J segments used are TRBV5-1 and TRBJ1-3; 9 bases in the junction line up with TRBD1. The CDR3 sequence is CASSPGQGGYGYF. In nucleotides, the sequence is TGCGCCAGCAGCCCGGGACAGGGAGGGTACGGATATTTT.